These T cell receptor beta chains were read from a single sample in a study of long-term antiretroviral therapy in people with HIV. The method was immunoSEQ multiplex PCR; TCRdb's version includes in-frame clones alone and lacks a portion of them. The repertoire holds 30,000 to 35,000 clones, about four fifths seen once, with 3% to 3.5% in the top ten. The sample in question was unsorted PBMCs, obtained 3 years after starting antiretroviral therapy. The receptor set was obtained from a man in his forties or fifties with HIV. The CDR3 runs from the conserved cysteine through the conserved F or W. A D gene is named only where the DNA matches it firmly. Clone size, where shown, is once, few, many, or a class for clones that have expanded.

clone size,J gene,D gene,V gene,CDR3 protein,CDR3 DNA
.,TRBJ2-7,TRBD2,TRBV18,CASSPPGLAGGQYEQYF,TGTGCCAGCTCACCACCGGGACTAGCGGGGGGGCAATACGAGCAGTACTTC
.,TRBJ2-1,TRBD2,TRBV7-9,CASSPKRTRANNEQFF,TGTGCCAGCAGCCCCAAACGGACTAGGGCTAACAATGAGCAGTTCTTC
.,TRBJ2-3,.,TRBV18,CASSPTALDTQYF,TGTGCCAGCTCACCCACAGCTCTGGATACGCAGTATTTT
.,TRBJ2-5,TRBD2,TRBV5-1,CASSLRLAGVQETQYF,TGCGCCAGCAGCTTACGGCTAGCGGGAGTACAAGAGACCCAGTACTTC
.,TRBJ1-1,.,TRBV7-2,CASSLARGLNTEAFF,TGTGCCAGCAGCTTAGCGCGGGGACTGAACACTGAAGCTTTCTTT
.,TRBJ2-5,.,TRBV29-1,CSVEGWRGRETQYF,TGCAGCGTTGAAGGGTGGAGGGGGCGAGAGACCCAGTACTTC
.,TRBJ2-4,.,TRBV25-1,CASSPGTPIQYF,TGTGCCAGCAGTCCCGGGACACCCATTCAGTACTTC
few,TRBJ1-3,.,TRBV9,CASSVGFVGNTIYF,TGTGCCAGCAGCGTAGGATTTGTCGGAAACACCATATATTTT
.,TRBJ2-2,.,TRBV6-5,CASSYSRLDTGELFF,TGTGCCAGCAGTTACTCGAGACTCGACACCGGGGAGCTGTTTTTT
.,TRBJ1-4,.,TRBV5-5,CASSLAGTFRINEKLFF,TGTGCCAGCAGCTTGGCCGGGACTTTTCGAATTAATGAAAAACTGTTTTTT
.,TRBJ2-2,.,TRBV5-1,CASSLVALNTGELFF,TGCGCCAGCAGCTTGGTAGCGCTGAACACCGGGGAGCTGTTTTTT
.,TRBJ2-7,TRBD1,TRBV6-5,CASSYSDREYEQYF,TGTGCCAGCAGTTACTCCGACAGGGAATACGAGCAGTACTTC
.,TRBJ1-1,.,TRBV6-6,CASSFPGNTEAFF,TGTGCCAGCAGTTTCCCTGGGAACACTGAAGCTTTCTTT
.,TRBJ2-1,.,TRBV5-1,CASSLNQEQFF,TGCGCCAGCAGCTTGAACCAAGAGCAGTTCTTC